This T cell receptor beta chain emerged from a study of immune characterization of retroperitoneal liposarcoma (dated by TCRdb to the late 2010s). Libraries were made using PCR. The sample was run on a NextSeq 500. TCRdb reworked the public reads: Q25 trimming with fastp, MiXCR clone assembly, productive beta chains retained. Duplicate CDR3 protein sequences are folded into a single record with the most common DNA and genes. The sample table contains about 10,000 distinct CDR3 sequences; only one count was recorded for around 28% of them. The ten largest clonotypes hold around 8.4% of the sample. There are many counts of this clonotype. Its antigen is unknown. No much larger clone exists at a distance of one base, and base qualities are not known. Germline trimming: 5 bases from V, 3 bases from J; junction bases outside gene matches: 2. In the germline V gene, CDR1 corresponds to MNHNS and CDR2 to SASEGT. The CDR3 contains 13 residues, cysteine and phenylalanine counted. The read is trimmed to its CDR3 DNA, 39 bases read in frame from base 1.

The sequenced sample consisted of tumor tissue. The chain employs TRBV6-1 and TRBJ1-2, with 8 central nucleotides matching TRBD1. This TCR came from a male donor with retroperitoneal liposarcoma. The encoded CDR3 is CASSLTGDYGYTF. Here is the DNA: TGTGCCAGCAGTTTGACAGGGGACTATGGCTACACCTTC.